This T cell receptor beta chain was profiled in a study of neurological immune-mediated disorders. Overall study results and limits: Expansion of TCR clones was greatest in HTLV-1-associated myelopathy and smallest in multiple sclerosis, where it fell below that of healthy controls.

V shed 1 base and J 2 bases; nucleotides not matched to a gene: 7. This CDR3 region has 16 residues. CDR1 is SGHTA and CDR2 is FQGNSA in the germline V gene. This clonotype was seen repeatedly, ten times or more. Its antigen is undetermined. Time point: longitudinal time-point 1 (baseline). The making of cDNA relied on 5'RACE with 10-nucleotide random UMIs. TCRdb ran MiXCR on the 5' RACE reads and lists one entry per CDR3 protein. The sample lists tens of thousands of distinct CDR3 sequences; around 13% were seen once. This TCR derives from a female donor with HTLV-1-associated myelopathy (HAM/TSP). Sequences were obtained from PBMCs. The chain couples TRBV7-2 to TRBJ2-7; TRBD2 matches at 8 bases. CDR3 in DNA: TGTGCCAGCAGCTTAGATGCTAGCGGGCCTACCTACGAGCAGTACTTC. Protein product: CASSLDASGPTYEQYF.